This T cell receptor (beta chain) was captured in a study of glioma-infiltrating T cells. Study-wide points: Very few CDR3 sequences were shared between tissue and blood. Above-expected tissue-blood divergence occurred in all gliomas, most in low-grade ones.

Germline CDR1 and CDR2: MNHEY and SMNVEV (reference sequence). The CDR3 has 15 amino acids. The J segment lost 9 bases and the V segment lost 6 bases, leaving 13 bases of the junction unmatched. The iRepertoire nested amplicon-rescue multiplex PCR amplified TCR alpha and beta CDR3s from RNA. One-step reverse transcription and amplification started from roughly 100-400 ng of tissue mRNA or PBMC total RNA. TCRdb independently ran MiXCR on the multiplex PCR reads; one entry per CDR3 protein. The table includes some 180,000 distinct CDR3 sequences, over 25% detected once. At least ten counts were recorded for this clonotype. Its antigen is undetermined.

The TCR sequence derives from a human donor with low-grade glioma or glioblastoma, undergoing nonglioma brain surgery, or in good health (not recorded which). V and J are TRBV27 and TRBJ1-5; 8 bases map to TRBD1. Sequenced: glioma tissue, nonneoplastic brain tissue, or PBMCs (not recorded which). This chain's CDR3 is CASRVAGQDLTPQHF. The CDR3 region has the DNA TGTGCCAGCAGGGTTGCGGGACAGGACCTTACGCCCCAGCATTTT.